This TCR beta chain was identified in a study of cytomegalovirus exposure and HLA in healthy donors listed by TCRdb under 2017. For the wider study: According to an earlier analysis of 550 to 750 of the donors, about 170 million T cells yielded 90 million to 140 million unique TCR beta sequences and around 280 Gb of sequence data. Approximately 310 gigabases of sequencing data and around 87 million unique TCR sequences were included in an early release covering 550 to 800 HLA-typed donors. Of the 350 to 450 genotyped donors, approximately 83% fell in the genetic ancestry cluster associated with self-reported Caucasian donors. The study was designed to test whether signatures of past pathogen exposure could be identified by cataloging public T cell receptors. Using immunosequencing, the study profiled T cell repertoires from about 650 subjects and related those repertoires to cytomegalovirus serostatus. Besides the first cohort of 550 to 750 subjects, a separate validation cohort made up of over a hundred different subjects was used. The study combined high-throughput TCR immunosequencing, statistical association of individual TCRs with disease status, and machine learning to predict cytomegalovirus infection status. A later analysis re-examined previously published TCR beta repertoires from 500 to 700 donors and added high-resolution HLA genotyping to investigate patterns of TCR occurrence. Rather than drawing on any new phenotypic data, the later analysis identified candidate immune exposures from TCR beta sequences and the way those sequences occurred across donors. An earlier analysis of nearly 600 of the donors applied high-throughput TCR beta sequencing to assess whether each TCR beta V gene segment acted as functional or pseudogenic. Alongside the repertoire data, information on donor age, sex, ethnicity and CMV serostatus was compiled. In a later genetic analysis, genome-wide SNP genotypes for about three fifths of the 666 donors were used, and that subset was treated as a discovery cohort. Every repertoire in the discovery cohort had been generated on one and the same sequencing platform. Both class I and class II loci were covered by HLA typing, at four-digit resolution. Typing coverage varied by locus: roughly 629-630 donors for A, B, C, DRB1 and DQB1; around 560 for DQA1; about 590 for DPA1; under 490 for DPB1. A few DR-DQ haplotypes were handled as single units for association and clustering because linkage in the cohort was strong. Among roughly 400 genotyped donors of the cohort, an average of around 250,000 unique TCR beta nucleotide sequences was sequenced per donor, of which approximately 19% were non-productive. On the study overall, not on this receptor specifically: In an earlier analysis of under 600 of the donors, most TCR beta V segments were observed in productive rearrangements about 90% or about 30% of the time, broadly matching IMGT annotations. According to a later genetic analysis, donors in an Asian-associated ancestry cluster had fewer N-insertions in productive TCRs than the approximately 700-donor mean. Compared with equally common non-associated chains, HLA-associated TCR beta chains in a later analysis were more clonally expanded and had lower generation probabilities. A cluster of highly shared sequence variants was judged likely to be a technical artifact of the sequencing pipeline. Several of the top co-occurrence clusters appeared to be linked to parvovirus B19, influenza, CMV and Epstein-Barr virus, according to a later analysis. Linkage disequilibrium might explain the correlated functional status among segregating V segments, but an unknown experimental factor could not be ruled out. Immune exposure information for the cohort was limited to CMV serostatus. The 87-base-pair reads could not distinguish some IMGT-functional V segments, including TRBV6-2 and TRBV6-3, so those segments were excluded. A further reported finding was that TCR beta sequences accurately predicted the HLA-A and HLA-B alleles for most subjects in the first cohort. In both the original and validation cohorts, the classifier was reported to diagnose cytomegalovirus status with high specificity and sensitivity. Assigning TCR associations to individual alleles was difficult when HLA alleles, especially DR and DQ, strongly co-occurred. The study gave a list of over 150 TCR beta chains associated with cytomegalovirus. Specific HLA alleles were associated with roughly 16,000 TCR beta sequences at a false discovery rate of 0.05 in a later analysis. The presence/absence analyses assumed that sequencing depth was roughly uniform across donors, and that assumption may not be true. In a later analysis, most CMV-associated TCR beta chains were found to appear HLA-restricted, with HLA associations seemingly driven largely by CMV exposure. In vitro tests confirmed that a few of the cytomegalovirus-associated TCR beta chains recognize cytomegalovirus antigens. Because HLA typing was missing for some donors at each locus, association tests included only the typed subset. Across donors, most TCR sequences were observed very rarely, whereas some public TCRs were present in many individuals. According to a later analysis, TCR association rates differed among HLA loci, with DRB1 alleles showing the most associated TCRs and HLA-C alleles showing the fewest. The authors suggested that the approach could potentially be generalized to other disease states and immunological phenotypes. In a later genetic analysis, a missense DCLRE1C variant was associated with V-gene and J-gene trimming of TCR beta chains, and the association was replicated in an independent cohort. Because counts were too low, 15 or so rarely observed V segments, including chromosome 9 orphons, were excluded from the earlier analysis of 587 of the donors. The cohort was sequenced for TCR beta chains only, and without alpha or paired-chain data the features that could be detected were limited.

In total, just over 650 healthy bone marrow donors made up the cohort. At the time of sampling, every cohort member was nominally healthy, though immune exposures that went unrecorded were likely present. The donor was CMV seropositive and belonged to the group of 250 to 300 seropositive cohort members. A peripheral blood sample was collected from each donor, and TCR beta sequencing was performed on peripheral blood mononuclear cells. The Qiagen DNeasy Blood Extraction Kit was used to extract genomic DNA from the blood cell samples. Libraries were made using the immunoSEQ multiplex PCR assay. For the multiplex PCR, a mixture combining 60 forward primers for TCR Vbeta segments and 13 reverse primers for TCR Jbeta segments was used. A multiplex PCR assay on genomic DNA amplified the CDR3 region of rearranged TCR beta genes. Amplified TCR beta libraries were sequenced as 87-base-pair reads on the Illumina HiSeq System. For the original study's pipeline: In a later analysis, some 80 million unique TCR beta chains were counted across the 500 to 850 repertoires, and approximately 11 million of these chains were shared by at least two donors. Raw reads were error-corrected and collapsed into unique sequences with a nearest-neighbor algorithm that merged closely related sequences to remove PCR and sequencing errors. Alignment of CDR3 sequences to IMGT reference sequences was used to assign V, D and J gene segments. For a sequence to be retained, a match of at least six nucleotides to both a V gene segment and a J gene segment was required. A rearrangement was called productive if the CDR3 had no stop codons and remained in frame with V and J, and every other rearrangement was called non-productive. Following IMGT convention, CDR3 was defined as the stretch from the second conserved V-encoded cysteine up to the conserved J-encoded phenylalanine. The earlier analysis of 500 to 600 of the donors excluded sequences that lacked an unambiguous match to a single V gene segment. An earlier analysis of roughly 590 of the donors called V segments functional above 56.7% productive rearrangements and segregating when the between-donor standard deviation exceeded 5%. A statistical classification framework was developed to diagnose cytomegalovirus status using the catalog of TCR beta chain sequences. In a later analysis, TCR nucleotide sequences were compared against IMGT/GENE-DB human TR gene sequences so that V and J genes could be assigned. In a later analysis, CDR3 sequences and most-parsimonious VDJ recombination scenarios were assigned using the TCRdist pipeline. A later analysis defined each TCR beta chain by its CDR3 amino acid sequence plus V-gene family, and excluded reads lacking a unique V-gene family. A later analysis removed 450 to 600 highly shared, low-generation-probability nucleotide sequences to deal with suspected cross-contamination and a sequencing artifact. For each public chain, a later analysis derived a clonal expansion index from normalized ranks of inferred template counts within each repertoire. A later analysis computed generation probabilities with a VDJ recombination model fitted to out-of-frame rearrangements, and checked the results against IGoR. Hypergeometric tests were used in a later analysis to score TCR-TCR, TCR-HLA and TCR-CMV co-occurrence, with a repertoire-size bias correction applied to the TCR pairs. False discovery rates were estimated in a later analysis by permuting HLA or CMV assignments 20 times. A later analysis grouped co-occurring TCRs with DBSCAN, adding TCRdist sequence similarity when clustering within HLA-allele-positive subsets. Repertoires with fewer than 30,000 or more than 120,000 public chains, plus five repertoires with anomalous nucleotide sharing, were excluded from co-occurrence clustering. In its TCRdb copy, this immuneACCESS table keeps in-frame sequences only and misses some clones. Where compared with another copy, unresolved V genes explain less than half of these, and the others have no known cause. Clone size and V and J calls were adopted from that table, with D and trimming inferred from the DNA. The sample table holds 150,000 to 200,000 clones, of which roughly 74% were seen once. Of the sample, about 8% is held by the ten largest clones.

A word on this clone: Its antigen specificity is not known. No clone much larger than this one lies a single base away; base qualities are absent.

V has 6 bases trimmed and J has 2 bases trimmed; junction bases matching no gene number 9. The CDR3 measures 15 amino acids from cysteine to phenylalanine. The DNA shown is the 45-base CDR3, in frame from base 1. The germline V gene provides CDR1 MNHEY and CDR2 SVGAGI. This clonotype was sampled from a woman aged 40 to 50 in good health and CMV-seropositive. The specimen sequenced was PBMCs. The sequence joins TRBV6-5 to TRBJ1-1, with 7 bases matching TRBD1. At the DNA level, the sequence is TGTGCCAGCAGACCTAGACAGGGAAGAAACACTGAAGCTTTCTTT. Protein translation: CASRPRQGRNTEAFF.